The 23 T cell receptor beta chains in this list originate from one sample, sequenced in a study of T cell responses to AZD1222 COVID-19 vaccine. Only in-frame clones appear in the TCRdb table, and some are missing; sequencing was by immunoSEQ multiplex PCR. The repertoire includes about 66,000 clones, about nine tenths of them detected once, and about 5.7% sits in the top ten. The sample here was peripheral blood, taken 28 days after the second dose of the MenACWY control vaccine. These receptors originate from an adult who received the MenACWY meningococcal vaccine as a control.

The rearrangement uses TRBV4-1 and TRBJ1-5, with D unclear. This CDR3 contains 14 residues. With 1 base removed from V and 4 bases from J, the gap between germline ends came to 8 bases. The germline V gene encodes CDR1 MGHRA and CDR2 YSYEKL. The CDR3 bases are TGCGCCAGCAGCCAAGTCGGAGCAAATCAGCCCCAGCATTTT. This sequence encodes CASSQVGANQPQHF.

The chain uses TRBV2 and TRBJ2-2; the D call may be TRBD1 or TRBD2 (7 bases each). The CDR3 sequence is 13 residues long. CDR1 is SNHLY and CDR2 is FYNNEI in the germline V gene. V was clipped by 6 bases and J by 10 bases, with 15 bases between them. CDR3 residues: CASSAGGVQELFF. The CDR3 coding sequence is TGTGCCAGCAGCGCAGGGGGGGTTCAGGAGCTGTTTTTT.

This chain connects TRBV16 to TRBJ1-1, with TRBD1 identical over 10 bases. The CDR3 length is 15 residues. The germline CDR1 and CDR2 sequences are KGHSY and FQNENV. V was clipped by 4 bases and J by 4 bases; unmatched bases: 6. The CDR3 DNA is TGTGCCAGCAGCCCACGGACAGGGGGAGGCACTGAAGCTTTCTTT. Its translation is CASSPRTGGGTEAFF.

V usage is TRBV9 and J usage is TRBJ1-1, with D unresolved. V was pared by 1 base and J by 0 bases, with 4 bases between. The CDR3 totals 13 residues. Per germline, CDR1 SGDLS and CDR2 YYNGEE. The DNA for the CDR3 is TGTGCCAGCAGCGTAAGTTTGAACACTGAAGCTTTCTTT. Translated, it gives CASSVSLNTEAFF.

This chain connects TRBV5-5 to TRBJ1-2, with 7 nucleotides matching TRBD1. The CDR3 totals 15 residues. With 4 bases clipped from V and 8 bases from J, the junction kept 14 bases outside the gene matches. Germline V gene lookup returns CDR1 SGHKS and CDR2 YYEKEE (reference sequence). CDR3: CASSLTQGLVRGYTF. DNA for the CDR3: TGTGCCAGCAGCCTGACACAGGGGCTGGTCCGGGGCTACACCTTC. Full variable domain (remainder filled in from reference TRBV5-5 and TRBJ1-2): DAGVTQSPTHLIKTRGQQVTLRCSPISGHKSVSWYQQVLGQGPQFIFQYYEKEERGRGNFPDRFSARQFPNYSSELNVNALLLGDSALYLCASSLTQGLVRGYTFGSGTRLTVV.

V usage is TRBV3-1 (or the pseudogene TRBV3-2) and J usage is TRBJ1-2; D is possibly TRBD1 (5 bases). CDR1 LGHDT and CDR2 YNNKEL come from the germline V gene (reference sequence). Trimming shortened V by 2 bases and J by 4 bases, and 17 bases separated the two germline ends. The CDR3 has 16 amino acids. CDR3 in amino acids: CASSQWTSTDSYGYTF. Here the CDR3 DNA reads TGTGCCAGCAGCCAATGGACCTCGACAGATTCCTATGGCTACACCTTC.

CDR3 bases: TGTGCCAGCAGCTTGGGGCGGGCGAACACTGAAGCTTTCTTT. Residues: CASSLGRANTEAFF. The gene calls are TRBV5-4 and TRBJ1-1; D call uncertain. The CDR3 is 14 residues long. The germline V and J ends were trimmed by 0 bases and 1 base, with 7 bases remaining between them. Germline lookup yields CDR1 SGHNT and CDR2 YYREEE (reference sequence).

For this clone: Other DNA sequences in the sample encode the same CDR3. This rearrangement joins TRBV9 to TRBJ1-5; D remains ambiguous. Per the germline V gene, CDR1 is SGDLS and CDR2 is YYNGEE. CDR3 length equals 13 residues. Trimming stripped 0 bases from V and 4 bases from J, with 5 bases between. The CDR3 spells CASSVGPNQPQHF. For the CDR3, the DNA is TGTGCCAGCAGCGTAGGCCCGAATCAGCCCCAGCATTTT.

V and J are TRBV15 and TRBJ2-4; 7 nucleotides line up with TRBD2. The junction had 7 bases not matched to a gene; V was cut back by 2 bases and J by 0 bases. CDR3 length equals 17 residues. Germline CDR1 is LNHNV and CDR2 is YYDKDF (reference sequence). In DNA, the CDR3 is TGTGCCACCAGCAGACAACTAGCGAGTGTAGCCAAAAACATTCAGTACTTC. Amino acid sequence: CATSRQLASVAKNIQYF.

In its sample, this clone was seen once. The V call is TRBV4-3, the J call TRBJ2-2; D is undetermined. Germline V lookup: CDR1 LGHNA, CDR2 YSLEER. With 0 bases removed from V and 6 bases from J, the gap between germline ends came to 5 bases. This CDR3 has 13 amino acids. The CDR3 nucleotides are TGCGCCAGCAGCCAAGATCAGGCCGGGGAGCTGTTTTTT. It encodes CASSQDQAGELFF.

This rearrangement joins TRBV5-4 to TRBJ2-3; 10 nucleotides line up with TRBD2. The trim removed 1 base at V and 4 bases at J, leaving 9 bases unmatched. Per germline, CDR1 SGHNT and CDR2 YYREEE (reference sequence). CDR3 length equals 17 residues. CDR3 residues: CASSLRASGRGADTQYF. The CDR3 DNA is TGTGCCAGCAGCTTGAGGGCTAGCGGGAGAGGGGCAGATACGCAGTATTTT.

The chain couples TRBV16 to TRBJ1-2; TRBD1 agrees at 8 bases. Trimming cost V 4 bases and J 3 bases; bases outside gene matches: 7. Per the germline V gene, CDR1 is KGHSY and CDR2 is FQNENV. The CDR3 covers 15 residues. This CDR3 reads CASSPQVGQDYGYTF. The CDR3 region has the DNA TGTGCCAGCAGCCCCCAGGTGGGACAGGACTATGGCTACACCTTC.

The chain has TRBV27 and TRBJ2-2; D ambiguous. The CDR3 is made up of 13 amino acids. CDR1 MNHEY and CDR2 SMNVEV come from the germline V gene (reference sequence). V was pared by 0 bases and J by 6 bases, with 5 bases between. CDR3 region: CASSLSMSGELFF. For the CDR3, the DNA is TGTGCCAGCAGTTTATCGATGTCCGGGGAGCTGTTTTTT.

The rearrangement joins TRBV7-8 to TRBJ1-2; no definite D call. The CDR3 covers 15 residues. Per germline, CDR1 SGHVS and CDR2 FQNEAQ. The germline V and J ends were trimmed by 1 base and 4 bases, with 13 bases remaining between them. The CDR3 nucleotides read TGTGCCAGCAGCTTAGGTTCGGCAGCCGCCTATGGCTACACCTTC. Translation: CASSLGSAAAYGYTF.

CDR3 region: CASSVAGGGTGGSGYTF. The CDR3 bases are TGTGCCAGCAGCGTAGCCGGAGGGGGGACAGGGGGTAGTGGCTACACCTTC. The V call is TRBV9, the J call TRBJ1-2; 11 nucleotides agree with TRBD1. This CDR3 spans 17 amino acids. CDR1 is SGDLS and CDR2 is YYNGEE in the germline V gene. V lost 0 bases to trimming and J lost 7 bases; unmatched junction nucleotides: 11.

This clone was picked up a small number of times. The J gene is TRBJ2-2, the V gene TRBV6-5; D perhaps matches TRBD1 (6 bases). The germline gives CDR1 MNHEY, CDR2 SVGAGI. The V end lost 7 bases, the J end lost 5 bases, and 17 bases lay between the germline ends. The CDR3 covers 15 residues. The CDR3 loop reads CASTRTDGSTGELFF. In DNA, the CDR3 is TGTGCCAGCACCCGGACAGATGGCTCAACCGGGGAGCTGTTTTTT.

V usage is TRBV6-2 or TRBV6-3 and J usage is TRBJ2-7; 7 nucleotides line up with TRBD2. J was trimmed by 6 bases and V by 4 bases; bases with no gene match: 6. The CDR3 covers 13 residues. Germline CDR1 MNHEY, CDR2 SVGEGT. CDR3 DNA sequence: TGTGCCAGCAGTTTCCGGGGAGGGGCCGAGCAGTACTTC. Amino acid sequence: CASSFRGGAEQYF.

J is TRBJ1-1 and V is TRBV7-2; D remains unclear. The CDR3 sequence is 12 residues long. Germline CDR1 and CDR2: SGHTA and FQGNSA. Trimming removed 1 base from V and 4 bases from J, with 4 bases in between. In DNA form, the CDR3 reads TGTGCCAGCAGCTTAGGCTCCACTGAAGCTTTCTTT. It yields the protein CASSLGSTEAFF.

The V call is TRBV21-1, the J call TRBJ1-4. TRBV21-1 is a recognized pseudogene. CDR3 size: 14 residues. This CDR3 is CASSNWVTNEKLFF. CDR3 DNA: TGTGCCAGCAGCAATTGGGTGACTAATGAAAAACTGTTTTTT.

The chain employs TRBV7-9 and TRBJ1-2; weak D call: TRBD1 (5 bases). Germline-derived CDR1 and CDR2 are SEHNR and FQNEAQ (reference sequence). Trimming stripped 1 base from V and 6 bases from J, with 15 bases between. CDR3 size: 15 residues. This CDR3 is CASSLVGGLDDGYTF. The CDR3 DNA reads TGTGCCAGCAGCTTAGTCGGGGGATTGGACGATGGCTACACCTTC.

This sequence joins TRBV28 and TRBJ1-1, with a possible D match to TRBD1 (5 bases). In germline, CDR1 is MDHEN, CDR2 SYDVKM. Trimming cost V 7 bases and J 2 bases, with 17 bases left between them. This CDR3 contains 15 residues. In nucleotides, the CDR3 is TGTGCCAGCACCGAGCGGGGGGACCTAAACACTGAAGCTTTCTTT. This encodes CASTERGDLNTEAFF.

J is TRBJ2-1 and V is TRBV3-1 (or the pseudogene TRBV3-2); TRBD2 matches at 12 bases. Trimming removed 3 bases from V and 4 bases from J; junction bases left unmatched: 10. This CDR3 contains 18 residues. CDR1 LGHDT and CDR2 YNNKEL come from the germline V gene (reference sequence). CDR3: CASSHPPASGREYNEQFF. The DNA of the CDR3 is TGTGCCAGCAGCCACCCACCGGCTAGCGGGAGGGAATACAATGAGCAGTTCTTC.

The chain recombines TRBV28 with TRBJ2-7; TRBD1 matches at 8 bases. Germline CDR1 and CDR2: MDHEN and SYDVKM. The CDR3 consists of 15 residues. V gave up 5 bases and J gave up 3 bases; unmatched junction bases: 9. The CDR3 DNA reads as TGTGCCAGCAGTCAGGGGGGACAGGAGATCTACGAGCAGTACTTC. Translating gives CASSQGGQEIYEQYF.